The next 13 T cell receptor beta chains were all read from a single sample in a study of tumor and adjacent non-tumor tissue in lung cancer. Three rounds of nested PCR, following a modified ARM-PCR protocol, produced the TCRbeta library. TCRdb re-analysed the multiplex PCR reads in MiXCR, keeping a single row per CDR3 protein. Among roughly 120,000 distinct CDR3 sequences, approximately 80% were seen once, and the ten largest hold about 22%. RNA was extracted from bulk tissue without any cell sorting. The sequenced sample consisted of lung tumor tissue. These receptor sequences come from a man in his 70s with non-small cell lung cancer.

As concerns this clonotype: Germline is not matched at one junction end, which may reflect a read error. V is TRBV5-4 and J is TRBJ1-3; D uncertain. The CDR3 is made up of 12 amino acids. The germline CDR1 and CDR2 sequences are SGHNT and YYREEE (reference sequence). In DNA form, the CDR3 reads TGTGCCACCAGCTTCGGAGGAAACACCATATATTTT. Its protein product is CATSFGGNTIYF.

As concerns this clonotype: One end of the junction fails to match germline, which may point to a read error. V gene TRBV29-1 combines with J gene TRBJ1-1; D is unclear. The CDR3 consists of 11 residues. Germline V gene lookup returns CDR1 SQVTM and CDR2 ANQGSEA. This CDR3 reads CSVSMNIEAFF. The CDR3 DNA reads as TGCAGCGTTTCCATGAACATTGAAGCTTTCTTT.

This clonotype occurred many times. Written as DNA, the CDR3 is TGCAGTGCAACCGGGACAGTTCCGCGAGAGCAGTACTTC. This translates into CSATGTVPREQYF. The chain has TRBV20-1 and TRBJ2-7, with 7 bases lining up with TRBD1. The CDR3 has 13 residues. With 6 bases clipped from V and 7 bases from J, the junction kept 12 bases outside the gene matches. Germline V gene data show CDR1 as DFQATT and CDR2 as SNEGSKA (reference sequence).

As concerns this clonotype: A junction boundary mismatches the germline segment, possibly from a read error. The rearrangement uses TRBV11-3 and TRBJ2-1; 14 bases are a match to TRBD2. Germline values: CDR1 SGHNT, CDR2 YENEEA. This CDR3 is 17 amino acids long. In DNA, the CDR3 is TGTGCCAGCATCCTCTTAGGGACTAGCGGGGGCTACAATGAGCAATTCTTC. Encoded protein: CASILLGTSGGYNEQFF.

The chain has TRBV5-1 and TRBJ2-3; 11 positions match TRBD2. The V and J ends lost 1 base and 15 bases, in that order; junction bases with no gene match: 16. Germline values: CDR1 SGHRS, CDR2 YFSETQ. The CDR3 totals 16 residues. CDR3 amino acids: CASSLSGLAGTDMQYF. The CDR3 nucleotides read TGCGCCAGCAGCTTGTCCGGACTAGCGGGCACAGATATGCAATATTTT.

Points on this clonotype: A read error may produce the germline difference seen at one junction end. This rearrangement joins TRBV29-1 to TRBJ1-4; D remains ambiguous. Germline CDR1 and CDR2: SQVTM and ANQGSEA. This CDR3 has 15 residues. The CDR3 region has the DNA TGTAGCGTTGGGCCGGAGGGTGGTTTGAATGGAAAACTGTTTTTC. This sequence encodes CSVGPEGGLNGKLFF.

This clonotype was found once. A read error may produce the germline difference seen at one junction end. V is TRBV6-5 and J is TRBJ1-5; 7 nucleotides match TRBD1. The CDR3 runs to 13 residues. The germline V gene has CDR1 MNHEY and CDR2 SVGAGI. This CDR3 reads CANRDRAGQPQHF. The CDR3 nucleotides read TGTGCCAACAGAGACAGGGCTGGGCAGCCCCAGCATTTC.

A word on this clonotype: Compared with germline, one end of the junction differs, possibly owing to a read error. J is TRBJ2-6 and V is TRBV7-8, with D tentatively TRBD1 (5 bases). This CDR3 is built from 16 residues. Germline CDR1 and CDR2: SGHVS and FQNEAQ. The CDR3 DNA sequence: TGTACCAGCAGCTTAGGGATCCAGTATGGGGCCAACATCCTGACTTTC. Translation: CTSSLGIQYGANILTF.

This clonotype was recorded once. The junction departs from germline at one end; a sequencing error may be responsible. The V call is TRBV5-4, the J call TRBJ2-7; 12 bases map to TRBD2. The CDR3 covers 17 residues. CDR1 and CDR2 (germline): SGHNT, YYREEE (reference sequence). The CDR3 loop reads CASSSGLAGQLAYKQYF. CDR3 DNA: TGTGCCAGCAGCTCCGGACTAGCGGGACAGCTCGCCTACAAGCAATACTTC.

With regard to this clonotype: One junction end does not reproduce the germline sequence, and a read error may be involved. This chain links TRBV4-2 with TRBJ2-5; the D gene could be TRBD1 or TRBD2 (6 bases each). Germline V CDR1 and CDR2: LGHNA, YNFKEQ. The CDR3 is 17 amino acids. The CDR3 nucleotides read TGTGCCATCAGCCGCCTAACAGGAGGGGGGTTGGAAGAGACCCAGTACTTC. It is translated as CAISRLTGGGLEETQYF.

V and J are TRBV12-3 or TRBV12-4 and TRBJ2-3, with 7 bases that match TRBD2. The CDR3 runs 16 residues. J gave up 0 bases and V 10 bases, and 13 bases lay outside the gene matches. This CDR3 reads CANRLGGGTSTDTQYF. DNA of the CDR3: TGTGCCAACAGATTAGGCGGGGGTACTAGCACAGATACGCAGTATTTT.

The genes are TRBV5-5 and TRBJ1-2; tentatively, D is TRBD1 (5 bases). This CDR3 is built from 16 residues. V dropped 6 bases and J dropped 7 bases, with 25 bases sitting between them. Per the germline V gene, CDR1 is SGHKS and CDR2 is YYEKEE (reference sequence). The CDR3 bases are TGTGCCAGCAACCTGACCCCCAATGACAAGGGGCTTGGCTACACCTTC. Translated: CASNLTPNDKGLGYTF. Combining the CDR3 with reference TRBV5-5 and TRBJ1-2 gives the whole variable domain DAGVTQSPTHLIKTRGQQVTLRCSPISGHKSVSWYQQVLGQGPQFIFQYYEKEERGRGNFPDRFSARQFPNYSSELNVNALLLGDSALYLCASNLTPNDKGLGYTFGSGTRLTVV.

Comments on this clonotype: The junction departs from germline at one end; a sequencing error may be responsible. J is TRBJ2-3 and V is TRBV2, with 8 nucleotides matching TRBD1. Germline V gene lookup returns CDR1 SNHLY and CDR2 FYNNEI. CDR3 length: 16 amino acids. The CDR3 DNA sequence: TGTGCCAGCAGAGGGGGGACAGGAGGATCCACATATACGCAGTATTTT. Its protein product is CASRGGTGGSTYTQYF. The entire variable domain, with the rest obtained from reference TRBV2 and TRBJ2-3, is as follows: EPEVTQTPSHQVTQMGQEVILRCVPISNHLYFYWYRQILGQKVEFLVSFYNNEISEKSEIFDDQFSVERPDGSNFTLKIRSTKLEDSAMYFCASRGGTGGSTYTQYFGPGTRLTVL.